Below, 13 T cell receptor beta chains from the same sample are listed, as sequenced in a study of blood T cell repertoires in COVID-19. Generated by immunoSEQ multiplex PCR, the TCRdb table keeps only in-frame clones and is missing some. The sample gives 250,000 to 300,000 clones, approximately 88% of which show up once; roughly 10% is in the top ten. What was sequenced was peripheral blood. The receptors come from a woman aged 70-85 years with COVID-19, enrolled during active disease.

The chain employs TRBV28 and TRBJ1-2, with a weak D call TRBD1 (5 bases). CDR3 size: 15 residues. Germline CDR1 is MDHEN and CDR2 is SYDVKM. Trimming removed 5 bases from V and 4 bases from J, with 17 bases in between. For the CDR3, the DNA is TGTGCCAGCAGTCCGGCTAAGACAGCCATCTATGGCTACACCTTC. Translated: CASSPAKTAIYGYTF.

The rearrangement uses TRBV19 and TRBJ1-1; possibly TRBD1 for D (6 bases). The CDR3 totals 11 residues. Looked up from germline, CDR1 is LNHDA and CDR2 is SQIVND (reference sequence). Deletions cut 7 bases from V and 6 bases from J, with 9 bases between. CDR3 DNA: TGTGCCAGTATCCAGGGGTCTGAAGCTTTCTTT. Translating it yields CASIQGSEAFF. The full variable domain, with the rest looked up from reference TRBV19 and TRBJ1-1, is DGGITQSPKYLFRKEGQNVTLSCEQNLNHDAMYWYRQDPGQGLRLIYYSQIVNDFQKGDIAEGYSVSREKKESFPLTVTSAQKNPTAFYLCASIQGSEAFFGQGTRLTVV.

Here the CDR3 DNA reads TGCAGCGTGGCGGACAGGACTGGCTCCTACGAGCAGTACTTC. It translates to CSVADRTGSYEQYF. The genes are TRBV29-1 and TRBJ2-7; TRBD1 matches 7 bases. This CDR3 has 14 amino acids. The trim removed 6 bases at V and 0 bases at J, leaving 8 bases unmatched. Germline V lookup: CDR1 SQVTM, CDR2 ANQGSEA.

V gene TRBV6-5 combines with J gene TRBJ1-1; no clear D gene. Trimming removed 2 bases at V and 3 bases at J, with 13 bases between. The CDR3 contains 15 residues. Per the germline V gene, CDR1 is MNHEY and CDR2 is SVGAGI. CDR3 region: CASSYRSSMDTEAFF. The CDR3 DNA reads TGTGCCAGCAGTTACCGGTCTTCAATGGACACTGAAGCTTTCTTT.

The chain carries TRBV7-2 and TRBJ2-5, with 7 bases that match TRBD1. Germline lookup yields CDR1 SGHTA and CDR2 FQGNSA. V dropped 3 bases and J dropped 3; count of bases not matched to a gene: 7. This CDR3 region has 15 residues. The CDR3 protein is CASSFGQDSKETQYF. In DNA form, the CDR3 reads TGTGCCAGCAGCTTTGGACAGGACAGTAAAGAGACCCAGTACTTC. The full variable domain, its missing parts supplied by reference TRBV7-2 and TRBJ2-5, is GAGVSQSPSNKVTEKGKDVELRCDPISGHTALYWYRQSLGQGLEFLIYFQGNSAPDKSGLPSDRFSAERTGGSVSTLTIQRTQQEDSAVYLCASSFGQDSKETQYFGPGTRLLVL.

Here the CDR3 reads CATSSPNRAGQPDTQYF. CDR3 nucleotide sequence: TGTGCCACCAGCAGTCCGAATCGAGCGGGACAACCCGATACGCAGTATTTT. The V gene is TRBV15, the J gene TRBJ2-3, with a weak D call TRBD2 (7 bases). V was cut by 3 bases and J by 6 bases, with 22 bases left in between. CDR3 size: 17 residues. CDR1 and CDR2 (germline): LNHNV, YYDKDF (reference sequence). The whole variable domain, filled in from reference TRBV15 and TRBJ2-3, reads DAMVIQNPRYQVTQFGKPVTLSCSQTLNHNVMYWYQQKSSQAPKLLFHYYDKDFNNEADTPDNFQSRRPNTSFCFLDIRSPGLGDTAMYLCATSSPNRAGQPDTQYFGPGTRLTVL.

This clone was counted once. The V and J genes are TRBV3-1 (or the pseudogene TRBV3-2) and TRBJ1-3; D remains ambiguous. CDR1 LGHDT and CDR2 YNNKEL come from the germline V gene (reference sequence). The V end lost 3 bases, the J end lost 2 bases, and 14 bases lay between the germline ends. This CDR3 comprises 16 residues. The CDR3 region has the DNA TGTGCCAGCAGCCAGCGGGGAGTACGGGCTGGAAACACCATATATTTT. This translates into CASSQRGVRAGNTIYF.

This clone showed up just a few times. The chain has TRBV27 and TRBJ2-1; TRBD2 matches at 11 bases. The germline CDR1 and CDR2 sequences are MNHEY and SMNVEV (reference sequence). Unmatched junction bases numbered 8, after V lost 5 bases and J lost 8 bases. The CDR3 loop spans 15 amino acids. The CDR3 region is CASSPGLADIDEQFF. CDR3 bases: TGTGCCAGCAGTCCGGGACTAGCGGACATTGATGAGCAGTTCTTC.

V usage is TRBV23-1 and J usage is TRBJ2-1, with 7 bases identical to TRBD1. TRBV23-1 is reported as an ORF; its role is uncertain. The length of the CDR3 is 17 residues. J gave up 6 bases and V 0 bases, and 11 bases lay outside the gene matches. The CDR3: CASSQSGRQGPCNEQFF. The CDR3 DNA follows: TGCGCCAGCAGTCAATCGGGTCGACAGGGCCCATGCAATGAGCAGTTCTTC.

V usage is TRBV18 and J usage is TRBJ2-7, with D perhaps matching TRBD1 (6 bases). Between the trimmed V and J ends, which lost 0 bases and 3 bases, there was a span of 12 bases. CDR1 KGHSH and CDR2 LQKENI come from the germline V gene. The CDR3 runs 15 residues. This chain's CDR3 is CASSPPVQGLYEQYF. CDR3 nucleotides: TGTGCCAGCTCACCACCGGTCCAGGGGCTCTACGAGCAGTACTTC.

The CDR3 here is CASSLTAPMNTEAFF. The CDR3 nucleotides read TGTGCCAGCAGTTTAACAGCCCCCATGAACACTGAAGCTTTCTTT. V is TRBV28 and J is TRBJ1-1; D ambiguous. V lost 2 bases and J lost 0, with 10 bases in between. The germline gives CDR1 MDHEN, CDR2 SYDVKM. The CDR3 loop spans 15 amino acids.

The chain carries TRBV11-2 and TRBJ2-1; TRBD2 is a possible D gene (6 bases). CDR1 is SGHAT, CDR2 FQNNGV, per germline. This CDR3 is built from 16 residues. The V and J ends lost 4 bases and 15 bases respectively, with 28 bases between them. DNA for the CDR3: TGTGCCAGCAGCTCCGACGGAGGGAGCCGCAGTCTTCGTCCGTTCTTC. It specifies CASSSDGGSRSLRPFF. Full variable domain (remainder filled in from reference TRBV11-2 and TRBJ2-1): EAGVAQSPRYKIIEKRQSVAFWCNPISGHATLYWYQQILGQGPKLLIQFQNNGVVDDSQLPKDRFSAERLKGVDSTLKIQPAKLEDSAVYLCASSSDGGSRSLRPFFGPGTRLTVL.

The V and J genes are TRBV5-1 and TRBJ1-1; 7 bases agree with TRBD1. The CDR3 loop spans 13 amino acids. Germline assignment: CDR1 SGHRS and CDR2 YFSETQ. The V segment lost 5 bases and the J segment 5 bases; nucleotides outside the gene matches: 6. The CDR3 here is CASRLGQATEAFF. The CDR3 coding sequence is TGCGCCAGCAGACTAGGACAGGCGACTGAAGCTTTCTTT.